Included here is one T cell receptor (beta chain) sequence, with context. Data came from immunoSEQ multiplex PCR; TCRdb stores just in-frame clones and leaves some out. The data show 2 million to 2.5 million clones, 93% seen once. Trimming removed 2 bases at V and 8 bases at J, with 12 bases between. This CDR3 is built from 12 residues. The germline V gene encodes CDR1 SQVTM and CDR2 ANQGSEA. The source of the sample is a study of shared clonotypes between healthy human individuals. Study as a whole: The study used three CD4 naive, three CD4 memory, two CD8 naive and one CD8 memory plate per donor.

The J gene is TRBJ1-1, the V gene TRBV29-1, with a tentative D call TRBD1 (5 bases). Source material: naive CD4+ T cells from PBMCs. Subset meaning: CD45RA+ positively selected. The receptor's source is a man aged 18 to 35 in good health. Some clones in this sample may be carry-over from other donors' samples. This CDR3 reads CSVEWGGGEAFF. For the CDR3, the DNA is TGCAGCGTTGAATGGGGCGGGGGAGAAGCTTTCTTT.